The subject of this entry is one T cell receptor (beta chain). No antigen is known for it. This entry is derived from a study of T cells in Graves' hyperthyroidism and ophthalmopathy. General observations from the study: The model identified upcoming ophthalmopathy a median approximately six months ahead of onset.

In germline, CDR1 is SGHDT, CDR2 YYEEEE. V shed 1 base and J shed 2 bases, with 7 bases lying between them. The CDR3 extends over 14 amino acids. Amplified TCR beta CDR3 regions came from RNA transcripts. First-round RT-PCR with HTBI primers amplified the TCR CDR3 region. TCRdb re-derived calls from the multiplex PCR reads in MiXCR, one entry per CDR3 protein. The sample includes a few hundred thousand distinct CDR3 sequences, approximately 12% of them seen just once. The source is a man in his thirties or forties with Graves' hyperthyroidism that later progressed to Graves' ophthalmopathy. The sample taken for sequencing was blood. The V call is TRBV5-6, the J call TRBJ1-5, with D unresolved. In DNA, the CDR3 is TGTGCCAGCAGCTTGTCCTGGGGCAATCAGCCCCAGCATTTT. Amino acids: CASSLSWGNQPQHF.